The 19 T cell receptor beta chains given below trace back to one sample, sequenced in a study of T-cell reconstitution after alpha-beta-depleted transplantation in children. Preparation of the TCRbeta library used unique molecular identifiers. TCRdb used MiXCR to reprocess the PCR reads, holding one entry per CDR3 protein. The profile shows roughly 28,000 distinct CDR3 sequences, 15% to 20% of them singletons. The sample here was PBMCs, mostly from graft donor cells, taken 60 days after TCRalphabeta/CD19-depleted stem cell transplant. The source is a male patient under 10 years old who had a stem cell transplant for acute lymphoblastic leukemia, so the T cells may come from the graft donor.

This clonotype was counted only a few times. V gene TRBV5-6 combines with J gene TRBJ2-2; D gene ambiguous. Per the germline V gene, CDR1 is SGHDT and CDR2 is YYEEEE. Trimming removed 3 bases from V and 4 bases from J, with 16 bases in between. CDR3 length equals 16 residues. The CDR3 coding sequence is TGTGCCAGCAGCTCTCTCTATGGGGTGGGCACCGGGGAGCTGTTTTTT. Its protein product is CASSSLYGVGTGELFF. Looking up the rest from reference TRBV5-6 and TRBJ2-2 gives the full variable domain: DAGVTQSPTHLIKTRGQQVTLRCSPKSGHDTVSWYQQALGQGPQFIFQYYEEEERQRGNFPDRFSGHQFPNYSSELNVNALLLGDSALYLCASSSLYGVGTGELFFGEGSRLTVL.

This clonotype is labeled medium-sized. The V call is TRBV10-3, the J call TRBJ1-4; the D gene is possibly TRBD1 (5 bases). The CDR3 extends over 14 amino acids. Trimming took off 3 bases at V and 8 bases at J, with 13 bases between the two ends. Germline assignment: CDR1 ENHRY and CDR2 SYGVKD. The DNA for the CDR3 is TGTGCCATCAGTGATAGGGGCGGAGGAGAAAAACTGTTTTTT. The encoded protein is CAISDRGGGEKLFF.

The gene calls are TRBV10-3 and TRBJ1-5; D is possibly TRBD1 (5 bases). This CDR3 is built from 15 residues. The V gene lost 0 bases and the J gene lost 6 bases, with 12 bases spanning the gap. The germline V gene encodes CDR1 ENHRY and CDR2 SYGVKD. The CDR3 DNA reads TGTGCCATCAGTGAGTCGGGACCTTATGGTCAGCCCCAGCATTTT. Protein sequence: CAISESGPYGQPQHF.

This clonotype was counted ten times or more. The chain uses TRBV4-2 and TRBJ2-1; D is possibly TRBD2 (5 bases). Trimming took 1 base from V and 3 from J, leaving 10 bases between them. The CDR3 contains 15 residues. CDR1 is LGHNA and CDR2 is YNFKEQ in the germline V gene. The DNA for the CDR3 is TGTGCCAGCAGCCAAGCAGGACTTAACTACAATGAGCAGTTCTTC. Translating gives CASSQAGLNYNEQFF.

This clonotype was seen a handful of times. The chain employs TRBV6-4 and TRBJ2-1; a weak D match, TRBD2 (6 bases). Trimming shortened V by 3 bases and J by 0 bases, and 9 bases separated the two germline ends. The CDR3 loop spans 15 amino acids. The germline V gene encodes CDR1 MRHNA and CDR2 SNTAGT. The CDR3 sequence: CASSEGRGSYNEQFF. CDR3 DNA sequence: TGTGCCAGCAGTGAGGGGCGGGGCTCCTACAATGAGCAGTTCTTC.

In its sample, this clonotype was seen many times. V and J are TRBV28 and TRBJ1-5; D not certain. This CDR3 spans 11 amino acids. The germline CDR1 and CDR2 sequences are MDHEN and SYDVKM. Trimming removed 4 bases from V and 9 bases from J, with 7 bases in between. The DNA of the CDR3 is TGTGCCAGCAGTTCGAGTCTGCCCCAGCATTTT. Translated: CASSSSLPQHF.

The CDR3 spells CASSNSQHLANTGELFF. CDR3 coding DNA: TGTGCCAGTAGTAATTCCCAGCACTTAGCGAACACCGGGGAGCTGTTTTTT. The V call is TRBV19, the J call TRBJ2-2; no firm D call. The germline gives CDR1 LNHDA, CDR2 SQIVND (reference sequence). The CDR3 runs 17 residues. Trimming left V 4 bases short and J 0 bases short, with 15 bases between.

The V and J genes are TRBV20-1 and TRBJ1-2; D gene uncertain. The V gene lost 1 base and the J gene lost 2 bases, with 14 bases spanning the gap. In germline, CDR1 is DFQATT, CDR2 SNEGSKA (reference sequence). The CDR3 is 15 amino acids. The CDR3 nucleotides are TGCAGTGCTAGAGTATGGAACACAACCAACTATGGCTACACCTTC. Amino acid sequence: CSARVWNTTNYGYTF.

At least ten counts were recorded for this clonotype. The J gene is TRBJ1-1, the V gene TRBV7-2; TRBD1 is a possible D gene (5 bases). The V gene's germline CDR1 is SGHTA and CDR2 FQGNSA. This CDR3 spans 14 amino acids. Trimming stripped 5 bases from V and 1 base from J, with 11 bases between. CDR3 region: CASSARGGNTEAFF. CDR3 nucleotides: TGTGCCAGCAGCGCTCGTGGGGGGAACACTGAAGCTTTCTTT.

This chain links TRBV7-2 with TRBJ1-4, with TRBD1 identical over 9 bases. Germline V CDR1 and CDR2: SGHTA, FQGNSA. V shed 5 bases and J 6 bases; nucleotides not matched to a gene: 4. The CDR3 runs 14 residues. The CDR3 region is CASSPTGGDEKLFF. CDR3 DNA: TGTGCCAGCAGCCCGACAGGGGGGGATGAAAAACTGTTTTTT.

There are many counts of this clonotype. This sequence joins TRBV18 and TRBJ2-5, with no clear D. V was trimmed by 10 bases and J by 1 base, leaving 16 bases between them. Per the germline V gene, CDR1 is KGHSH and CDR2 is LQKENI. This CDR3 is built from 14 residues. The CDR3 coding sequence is TGTGCCACCAAAGTAGGGCAGCCCCAAGAGACCCAGTACTTC. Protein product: CATKVGQPQETQYF.

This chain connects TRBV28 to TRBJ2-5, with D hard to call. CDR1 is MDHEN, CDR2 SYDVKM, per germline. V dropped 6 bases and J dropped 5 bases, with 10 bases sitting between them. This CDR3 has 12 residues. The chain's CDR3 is CASSALVETQYF. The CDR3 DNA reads TGTGCCAGCAGCGCGTTGGTCGAGACCCAGTACTTC.

This CDR3 is CAAFGPPGQGTSGANVLTF. The CDR3 nucleotides are TGTGCCGCATTTGGCCCACCCGGACAGGGTACTTCTGGGGCCAACGTCCTGACTTTC. The rearrangement joins TRBV6-5 to TRBJ2-6; 8 bases match TRBD1. With V trimmed by 11 bases and J by 1 base, 19 bases remained unmatched. CDR3 length: 19 residues. Germline V CDR1 and CDR2: MNHEY, SVGAGI.

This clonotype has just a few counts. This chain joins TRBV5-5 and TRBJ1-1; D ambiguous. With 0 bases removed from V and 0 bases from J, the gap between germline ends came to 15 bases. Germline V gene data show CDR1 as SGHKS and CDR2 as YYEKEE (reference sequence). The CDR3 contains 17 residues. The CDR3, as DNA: TGTGCCAGCAGCTTGGTCGGGCAGACCCCCATGAACACTGAAGCTTTCTTT. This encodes CASSLVGQTPMNTEAFF.

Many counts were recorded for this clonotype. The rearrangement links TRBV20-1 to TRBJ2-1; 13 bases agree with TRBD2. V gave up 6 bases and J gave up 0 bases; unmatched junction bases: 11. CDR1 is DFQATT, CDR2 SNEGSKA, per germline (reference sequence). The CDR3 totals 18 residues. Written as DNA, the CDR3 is TGCAGTGCCCAACCCCGACTAGCGGGAGGCCTCTCCTACAATGAGCAGTTCTTC. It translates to CSAQPRLAGGLSYNEQFF.

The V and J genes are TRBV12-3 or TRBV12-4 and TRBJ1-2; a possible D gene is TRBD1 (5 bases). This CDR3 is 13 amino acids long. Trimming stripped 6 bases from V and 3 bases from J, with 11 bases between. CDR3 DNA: TGTGCCAGCAGCTTTCGACAGTACTATGGCTACACCTTC. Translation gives CASSFRQYYGYTF.

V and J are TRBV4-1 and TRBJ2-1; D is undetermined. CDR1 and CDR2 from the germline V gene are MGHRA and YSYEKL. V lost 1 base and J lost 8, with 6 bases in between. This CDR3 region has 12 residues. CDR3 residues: CASSQGKDEQFF. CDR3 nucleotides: TGCGCCAGCAGCCAAGGAAAGGATGAGCAGTTCTTC.

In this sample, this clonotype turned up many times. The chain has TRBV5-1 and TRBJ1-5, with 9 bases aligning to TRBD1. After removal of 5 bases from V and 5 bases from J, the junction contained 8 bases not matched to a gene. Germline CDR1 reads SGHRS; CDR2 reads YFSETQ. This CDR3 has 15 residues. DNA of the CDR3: TGCGCCAGCAGAAATGGGGACAGGGATGATCAGCCCCAGCATTTT. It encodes CASRNGDRDDQPQHF. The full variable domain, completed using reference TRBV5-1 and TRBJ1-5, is KAGVTQTPRYLIKTRGQQVTLSCSPISGHRSVSWYQQTPGQGLQFLFEYFSETQRNKGNFPGRFSGRQFSNSRSEMNVSTLELGDSALYLCASRNGDRDDQPQHFGDGTRLSIL.

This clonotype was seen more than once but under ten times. CDR3 sequence reads: CASSLAEGGGGREQYF. The DNA for the CDR3 is TGCGCCAGCAGCTTGGCCGAGGGAGGAGGAGGGCGGGAGCAGTACTTC. The V and J genes are TRBV5-1 and TRBJ2-7; D is perhaps TRBD2 (6 bases). From germline, CDR1 is SGHRS and CDR2 YFSETQ. The CDR3 has 16 amino acids. V gave up 0 bases and J gave up 7 bases, with 20 bases separating them.